Below, 27 T cell receptor beta chains from the same sample are listed, as sequenced in a study of CD8 T cells in ankylosing spondylitis. Whole-study results and caveats: Ankylosing spondylitis blood appeared to carry a characteristic TCR beta motif of roughly eight highly homologous variants.

For these receptors, no antigen is known. TCRdb re-derived calls from the 5' RACE reads in MiXCR, one entry per CDR3 protein. The data hold approximately 300,000 distinct CDR3 sequences, with around 8% observed a single time. Sequenced material: blood, either unsorted or a sorted T cell fraction (not recorded which). The receptor source for this set is a male donor with ankylosing spondylitis.

This clonotype was seen only a few times. The chain couples TRBV12-3 or TRBV12-4 to TRBJ2-2; 10 bases match TRBD2. V lost 10 bases, J lost 6 bases, and 2 bases stayed unmatched. The CDR3 extends over 12 amino acids. The CDR3 loop is CATSGRAGELFF. CDR3 nucleotides: TGTGCCACCAGCGGGAGGGCCGGGGAGCTGTTTTTT.

The chain recombines TRBV12-3 or TRBV12-4 with TRBJ1-6; D remains unclear. V lost 2 bases, J lost 9 bases, and 17 bases lay in between. This CDR3 is 16 amino acids long. The CDR3 region is CASSLHRANGISPLHF. The DNA of the CDR3 is TGTGCCAGCAGTTTACATCGCGCCAATGGTATTTCACCCCTCCACTTT.

Ten or more counts support this clonotype. This chain uses TRBV2 with TRBJ1-5, with TRBD1 identical over 8 bases. The CDR3 loop spans 14 amino acids. J was trimmed by 0 bases and V by 8 bases; bases with no gene match: 3. Germline-derived CDR1 and CDR2 are SNHLY and FYNNEI. The CDR3 bases are TGTGCCAGCGGACAGGGTTATAGCAATCAGCCCCAGCATTTT. Its translation: CASGQGYSNQPQHF.

This clonotype appeared a few times. The chain couples TRBV5-1 to TRBJ2-2, with TRBD1 matching 9 bases. The V gene end was trimmed by 4 bases and the J gene end by 4 bases; junction bases not matched to a gene: 5. The CDR3 is 15 residues long. Germline lookup yields CDR1 SGHRS and CDR2 YFSETQ. The CDR3 DNA reads as TGCGCCAGCAGCCTACAGGGGGCCCGCACCGGGGAGCTGTTTTTT. Its translation is CASSLQGARTGELFF.

This clonotype has a count of ten or more. This chain links TRBV29-1 with TRBJ1-2; D might be TRBD1 (5 bases). Trimming removed 6 bases from V and 7 bases from J, with 18 bases in between. This CDR3 is built from 13 residues. CDR1 is SQVTM and CDR2 is ANQGSEA in the germline V gene. The CDR3 here is CSVGGVEGFGYTF. Written as DNA, the CDR3 is TGCAGCGTGGGAGGGGTCGAGGGATTTGGCTACACCTTC.

The chain carries TRBV6-2 or TRBV6-3 and TRBJ2-5; 8 nucleotides match TRBD1. The CDR3 contains 14 residues. V gave up 8 bases and J gave up 5 bases; unmatched junction bases: 10. Per the germline V gene, CDR1 is MNHEY and CDR2 is SVGEGT. CDR3 loop: CASPARTGRETQYF. For the CDR3, the DNA is TGTGCCAGCCCGGCACGGACAGGGCGTGAGACCCAGTACTTC.

This clonotype was seen a handful of times. The chain has TRBV15 and TRBJ2-7, with D unclear. CDR3 length equals 14 residues. Germline CDR1 and CDR2: LNHNV and YYDKDF (reference sequence). V lost 3 bases and J lost 7, with 16 bases in between. Here the CDR3 DNA reads TGTGCCACCAGCAGGGGGTCCCGAAACGGGGAGCAGTACTTC. This gives the protein CATSRGSRNGEQYF.

This clonotype was found many times. This sequence joins TRBV27 and TRBJ2-1; D is uncertain. The germline V gene has CDR1 MNHEY and CDR2 SMNVEV (reference sequence). CDR3 size: 10 residues. With 10 bases removed from V and 13 bases from J, the gap between germline ends came to 14 bases. The CDR3 DNA sequence: TGTGCCACCGGGTTTTGGTTACAGTTCTTC. Translated: CATGFWLQFF.

This clonotype has more than one count but fewer than ten. The chain has TRBV7-2 and TRBJ1-3, with TRBD1 identical over 7 bases. J gave up 0 bases and V 5 bases, and 7 bases lay outside the gene matches. The CDR3 spans 16 residues. Germline V CDR1 and CDR2: SGHTA, FQGNSA. As DNA, the CDR3 is TGTGCCAGCAGCACGGCCGGGACAGTCTCTGGAAACACCATATATTTT. Translating gives CASSTAGTVSGNTIYF. The whole variable domain, remainder taken from reference TRBV7-2 and TRBJ1-3, is GAGVSQSPSNKVTEKGKDVELRCDPISGHTALYWYRQSLGQGLEFLIYFQGNSAPDKSGLPSDRFSAERTGGSVSTLTIQRTQQEDSAVYLCASSTAGTVSGNTIYFGEGSWLTVV.

This clonotype was found a few times. This rearrangement joins TRBV7-2 to TRBJ1-3; D not certain. This CDR3 contains 16 residues. Deletions cut 0 bases from V and 4 bases from J, with 13 bases between. Germline lookup yields CDR1 SGHTA and CDR2 FQGNSA. CDR3 residues: CASSLANTRAGNTIYF. The CDR3 bases are TGTGCCAGCAGCTTAGCGAATACGAGGGCGGGAAACACCATATATTTT.

The gene calls are TRBV28 and TRBJ2-7, with D tentatively TRBD1 (6 bases). The CDR3 consists of 14 residues. Germline V gene sequence: CDR1 MDHEN, CDR2 SYDVKM. V was trimmed by 7 bases and J by 4 bases, leaving 17 bases between them. CDR3 region: CASTLGIRGYEQYF. The CDR3 region has the DNA TGTGCCAGCACCCTTGGGATCAGGGGATACGAGCAGTACTTC.

This clonotype has only a few counts. The DNA of the CDR3 is TGCAGTGCTAGGCGGCAGGGAGGCAATCAGCCCCAGCATTTT. Translation gives CSARRQGGNQPQHF. V gene TRBV20-1 combines with J gene TRBJ1-5; a weak D match, TRBD1 (5 bases). Germline V gene lookup returns CDR1 DFQATT and CDR2 SNEGSKA (reference sequence). This CDR3 region has 14 residues. Trimming cost V 3 bases and J 2 bases, with 11 bases left between them.

The V gene is TRBV20-1, the J gene TRBJ2-3; D could derive from TRBD1 or TRBD2 (5 bases each). The CDR3 is 17 residues long. From germline, CDR1 is DFQATT and CDR2 SNEGSKA (reference sequence). Trimming removed 3 bases from V and 2 bases from J, with 21 bases in between. In DNA, the CDR3 is TGCAGTGCTAGGAGGCGTGTGGGGACGAGAACCACAGATACGCAGTATTTT. Its protein product is CSARRRVGTRTTDTQYF.

The chain links TRBV24-1 to TRBJ1-2; 9 nucleotides line up with TRBD1. The CDR3 covers 13 residues. Germline V gene lookup returns CDR1 KGHDR and CDR2 SFDVKD. With V trimmed by 4 bases and J by 7 bases, 3 bases remained unmatched. CDR3 nucleotide sequence: TGTGCCACCAGTGAGGGACAGGGCTCTGGCTACACCTTC. Protein product: CATSEGQGSGYTF.

The V gene is TRBV10-3, the J gene TRBJ2-7, with 12 bases identical to TRBD1. CDR1 ENHRY and CDR2 SYGVKD come from the germline V gene. V lost 3 bases and J lost 4; bases outside the gene matches: 10. The CDR3 covers 17 residues. The CDR3 DNA follows: TGTGCCATCAGTGATACCGGGACAGGGGGCCACGAGTACGAGCAGTACTTC. Translating gives CAISDTGTGGHEYEQYF.

The chain employs TRBV7-3 and TRBJ2-3; 8 bases are shared with TRBD2. The CDR3 spans 15 residues. Per the germline V gene, CDR1 is SGHTA and CDR2 is FQGTGA. The V segment lost 5 bases and the J segment 4 bases; nucleotides outside the gene matches: 8. In nucleotides, the CDR3 is TGTGCCAGCAGCCCTACGGGGGGGGGTCCAGATACGCAGTATTTT. This sequence encodes CASSPTGGGPDTQYF.

The genes are TRBV4-1 and TRBJ2-2, with D perhaps TRBD1 (6 bases). The CDR3 runs 17 residues. V was shortened by 2 bases and J by 4 bases, with 17 bases between the two germline ends. The germline V gene has CDR1 MGHRA and CDR2 YSYEKL. CDR3 sequence: CASSQPRRGLSTGELFF. The CDR3 DNA sequence: TGCGCCAGCAGCCAACCCCGCAGGGGCCTCTCCACCGGGGAGCTGTTTTTT.

There are a few counts of this clonotype. This chain joins TRBV29-1 and TRBJ2-7; the D gene is possibly TRBD1 (5 bases). V was cut by 4 bases and J by 6 bases, with 7 bases left in between. The germline V gene has CDR1 SQVTM and CDR2 ANQGSEA. CDR3 length equals 10 residues. The CDR3 DNA follows: TGCAGCGTTGGGGGCGCCGAGCAGTACTTC. Translated, it gives CSVGGAEQYF.

CDR3 residues: CASSQEWGTSGTTDTQYF. For the CDR3, the DNA is TGTGCCAGCAGCCAAGAATGGGGGACTAGCGGGACCACAGATACGCAGTATTTT. The chain has TRBV3-1 and TRBJ2-3, with 13 bases fitting TRBD2. CDR1 and CDR2 (germline): LGHDT, YNNKEL (reference sequence). Unmatched junction bases numbered 5, after V lost 0 bases and J lost 2 bases. This CDR3 has 18 residues.

This clonotype was seen repeatedly, ten times or more. V gene TRBV24-1 combines with J gene TRBJ2-3; 10 bases match TRBD2. With 7 bases clipped from V and 0 bases from J, the junction kept 6 bases outside the gene matches. This CDR3 is built from 16 residues. Germline CDR1 reads KGHDR; CDR2 reads SFDVKD. CDR3 sequence reads: CATSLGLAESTDTQYF. The CDR3, as DNA: TGTGCCACCAGCCTCGGACTAGCGGAAAGCACAGATACGCAGTATTTT.

V usage is TRBV12-3 or TRBV12-4 and J usage is TRBJ2-1; TRBD2 aligns across 11 bases. There are 16 residues in the CDR3. The V gene end was trimmed by 3 bases and the J gene end by 10 bases; junction bases not matched to a gene: 11. The CDR3 DNA reads TGTGCCAGCAGTTTCGCCGGGACTAGCGGTCGAAGGGAGCAGTTCTTC. Its protein product is CASSFAGTSGRREQFF.

The sample holds a few counts of this clonotype. An end of the junction differs from the germline gene, which may be a read error. V usage is TRBV27 and J usage is TRBJ2-7, with a tentative D call TRBD2 (5 bases). This CDR3 spans 18 amino acids. Germline V gives CDR1 MNHEY, CDR2 SMNVEV (reference sequence). CDR3 sequence reads: CASSPRSGRILSPSGIAF. The DNA for the CDR3 is TGTGCCAGCAGCCCTAGGAGCGGTCGTATTCTCTCGCCTTCAGGTATCGCCTTC.

This clonotype was counted only a few times. This chain links TRBV12-3 or TRBV12-4 with TRBJ2-1, with a possible D match to TRBD2 (6 bases). V lost 5 bases to trimming and J lost 3 bases, with 14 bases between them. This CDR3 spans 15 amino acids. CDR3 coding DNA: TGTGCCAGCAGTCTCAGCGGGCCATTCTACAATGAGCAGTTCTTC. It encodes CASSLSGPFYNEQFF.

This clonotype has only a few counts. Relative to the germline gene, one junction end is altered; a read error may explain this. This chain links TRBV7-7 with TRBJ2-3; 7 bases align to TRBD2. Germline V gene lookup returns CDR1 SSHAT and CDR2 FNYEAQ (reference sequence). There are 13 residues in the CDR3. The CDR3 DNA reads as TGTGCTAGCAGCTCCGGGAGGCCCCTAACGCAGTATTTT. Translating it yields CASSSGRPLTQYF. The full variable domain, in which reference TRBV7-7 and TRBJ2-3 provide the parts outside the CDR3, is GAGVSQSPRYKVTKRGQDVTLRCDPISSHATLYWYQQALGQGPEFLTYFNYEAQPDKSGLPSDRFSAERPEGSISTLTIQRTEQRDSAMYRCASSSGRPLTQYFGPGTRLTVL.

A few counts support this clonotype. The chain has TRBV18 and TRBJ1-2; 7 bases map to TRBD1. The CDR3 loop spans 13 amino acids. CDR1 is KGHSH, CDR2 LQKENI, per germline. V dropped 7 bases and J dropped 5; count of bases not matched to a gene: 7. Written as DNA, the CDR3 is TGTGCCAGCTTCGCGACAGGGAGATATGGCTACACCTTC. The encoded protein is CASFATGRYGYTF.

This clonotype was detected only a few times. The chain is built from TRBV5-1 and TRBJ2-5; TRBD1 matches at 7 bases. V gave up 2 bases and J gave up 5 bases; unmatched junction bases: 9. Germline assignment: CDR1 SGHRS and CDR2 YFSETQ. CDR3 length: 15 amino acids. The CDR3 loop is CASSFTGALRETQYF. CDR3 nucleotide sequence: TGCGCCAGCAGCTTCACAGGGGCCCTAAGGGAGACCCAGTACTTC.

V usage is TRBV18 and J usage is TRBJ2-3; 10 bases align to TRBD1. CDR1 is KGHSH and CDR2 is LQKENI in the germline V gene. The trim removed 4 bases at V and 5 bases at J, leaving 6 bases unmatched. The CDR3 is 15 residues long. The CDR3 DNA follows: TGTGCCAGCTCACGCGGACAGGGGGATGGAGATACGCAGTATTTT. This translates into CASSRGQGDGDTQYF.